This T cell receptor (beta chain) was recorded in a study of cytomegalovirus exposure and HLA in healthy donors (dated by TCRdb to about 2017). For the study in its entirety: An earlier analysis of roughly 500 of the donors reported about 290 Gb of sequence data and 100 million to 130 million unique TCR beta sequences from 150 million to 200 million T cells. An early release covering some 640 HLA-typed donors comprised 250 to 350 gigabases of sequencing data and tens of millions of unique TCR sequences. Of the approximately 400 genotyped donors, over 70% fell in the genetic ancestry cluster associated with self-reported Caucasian donors. The study was designed to test whether signatures of past pathogen exposure could be identified by cataloging public T cell receptors. The T cell repertoires of some 700 subjects were profiled by immunosequencing and related to cytomegalovirus serostatus. Besides the first cohort of some 670 subjects, a separate validation cohort made up of 120 or so different subjects was used. To predict cytomegalovirus infection status, the study brought together high-throughput TCR immunosequencing, statistical association of individual TCRs with disease status, and machine learning. To study patterns of TCR occurrence, a later analysis re-analyzed previously published TCR beta repertoires from 700 or so donors and added high-resolution HLA genotyping. Rather than using new phenotypic data, the later analysis identified candidate immune exposures from TCR beta sequences and from how often those sequences occurred across donors. In an earlier analysis of roughly 580 of the donors, high-throughput TCR beta sequencing was used to judge whether each TCR beta V gene segment behaved as functional or pseudogenic. Donor age, sex, ethnicity and CMV serostatus were collected together with the repertoire data. A later genetic analysis used genome-wide SNP genotypes for about 55% of the 666 donors, treating that subset as a discovery cohort. All discovery cohort repertoires had been generated using a single sequencing platform. Class I and class II HLA loci were covered by the typing at four-digit resolution. Typing coverage differed by locus: A, B, C, DRB1 and DQB1 were typed in about 620-640 donors, DQA1 in 500 to 550, DPA1 in 600 to 610, and DPB1 in around 440. Because of strong linkage in the cohort, four or five DR-DQ haplotypes were treated as single units for association and clustering. Among 300 to 450 genotyped donors of the cohort, an average of around 240,000 unique TCR beta nucleotide sequences were sequenced per donor, roughly 20% of them non-productive. The study at large found these results: In vitro tests confirmed that a few of the cytomegalovirus-associated TCR beta chains recognize cytomegalovirus antigens. In this cohort, only TCR beta chains were sequenced, and detectable features were limited by the absence of alpha or paired-chain data. Compared with equally common non-associated chains, HLA-associated TCR beta chains in a later analysis were more clonally expanded and had lower generation probabilities. According to a later genetic analysis, donors in an Asian-associated ancestry cluster had fewer N-insertions in productive TCRs than the roughly 700-donor mean. A group of highly shared sequence variants was considered likely to be a technical artifact of the sequencing pipeline. Most CMV-associated TCR beta chains appeared to be HLA-restricted in a later analysis, and the HLA associations seemed to be driven largely by CMV exposure. Because counts were too low, about 17 rarely observed V segments, including chromosome 9 orphons, were excluded from the earlier analysis of several hundred of the donors. While some public TCRs were present in many individuals, most TCR sequences turned up only very rarely across donors. When HLA alleles, especially DR and DQ, strongly co-occurred, attributing TCR associations to individual alleles was difficult. CMV serostatus was the only immune exposure information available for the cohort. In a later analysis, TCR association rates were found to vary across HLA loci, with the most associated TCRs seen for DRB1 alleles and the fewest for HLA-C alleles. In a later analysis, several top co-occurrence clusters were reported to appear linked to parvovirus B19, influenza, CMV and Epstein-Barr virus. A later analysis associated 16,951 TCR beta sequences with specific HLA alleles at a false discovery rate of 0.05. A total of 150 or so TCR beta chains were listed by the study as associated with cytomegalovirus. Because some donors lacked HLA typing at each locus, the association tests relied only on the typed subset. In a later genetic analysis, a missense DCLRE1C variant was associated with V-gene and J-gene trimming of TCR beta chains, and the association was replicated in an independent cohort. Some IMGT-functional V segments, including TRBV6-2 and TRBV6-3, could not be distinguished by the 87-base-pair reads and were therefore excluded. The authors suggested that the approach could potentially be generalized to other disease states and immunological phenotypes. An earlier analysis of some 560 of the donors showed that most TCR beta V segments appeared in productive rearrangements either about 90% or about 30% of the time, which broadly matched IMGT annotations. A further reported finding was that TCR beta sequences accurately predicted the HLA-A and HLA-B alleles for most subjects in the first cohort. Cytomegalovirus status was reported to be diagnosed by the classifier with high specificity and sensitivity in both the original and validation cohorts. Presence/absence analyses assumed roughly uniform sequencing depth across donors, an assumption that may not hold. Linkage disequilibrium might explain the correlated functional status among segregating V segments, but an unknown experimental factor could not be excluded.

This clone came up once. This receptor's antigen is unknown. Qualities for individual bases were not recorded, and no much larger clone is one base off. The CDR3 contains 14 residues, cysteine and phenylalanine counted. The only DNA kept is the CDR3, 42 bases in frame from the first base. CDR1 SGHRS and CDR2 YFSETQ were looked up in the germline V gene. Unmatched junction bases come to 2, with V trimmed by 1 base and J by 1 base. In total, approximately 700 healthy bone marrow donors made up the cohort. At the time of sampling, all cohort members were nominally healthy, though unrecorded immune exposures were likely present. The donor tested CMV seronegative, placing the donor among the roughly 400 seronegative members of the cohort. Every donor gave a peripheral blood sample, and the peripheral blood mononuclear cells from that sample were used for TCR beta sequencing. The Qiagen DNeasy Blood Extraction Kit was used to extract genomic DNA from the blood cell samples.

Library preparation used the immunoSEQ multiplex PCR assay. For the multiplex PCR, a mixture combining 60 forward primers for TCR Vbeta segments and 13 reverse primers for TCR Jbeta segments was used. The CDR3 region of rearranged TCR beta genes was amplified from genomic DNA by a multiplex PCR assay. Amplified TCR beta libraries were sequenced as 87-base-pair reads on the Illumina HiSeq System. Per the original workflow: In a later analysis, roughly 80 million unique TCR beta chains were counted across the roughly 670 repertoires, and roughly 9.9 million of these chains were shared by at least two donors. A nearest-neighbor algorithm error-corrected the raw reads and collapsed the reads into unique sequences, merging closely related sequences to remove PCR and sequencing errors. To assign V, D and J gene segments, CDR3 sequences were aligned to IMGT reference sequences. Each retained sequence needed at least a six-nucleotide match to both a V gene segment and a J gene segment. A rearrangement counted as productive if the CDR3 had no stop codons and remained in frame with V and J, and every other rearrangement counted as non-productive. CDR3 was defined by IMGT convention, running from the second conserved V-encoded cysteine to the conserved J-encoded phenylalanine. Sequences without an unambiguous match to a single V gene segment were excluded from the earlier analysis of several hundred of the donors. An earlier analysis of 587 of the donors classified V segments as functional when productive rearrangements were above 56.7% and as segregating when the standard deviation between donors was above 5%. A statistical classification framework was developed to diagnose cytomegalovirus status using the catalog of TCR beta chain sequences. V and J gene assignment, in a later analysis, came from comparing TCR nucleotide sequences with IMGT/GENE-DB human TR gene sequences. Using the TCRdist pipeline, a later analysis assigned CDR3 sequences along with most-parsimonious VDJ recombination scenarios. In a later analysis, each TCR beta chain was defined by its CDR3 amino acid sequence together with its V-gene family, and reads without a unique V-gene family were excluded. To address suspected cross-contamination and a sequencing artifact, a later analysis removed approximately 600 highly shared, low-generation-probability nucleotide sequences. A later analysis calculated a clonal expansion index for each public chain from normalized within-repertoire ranks of inferred template counts. In a later analysis, generation probabilities were computed using a VDJ recombination model fitted to out-of-frame rearrangements, and the results were checked against IGoR. In a later analysis, TCR-TCR, TCR-HLA and TCR-CMV co-occurrence was scored with hypergeometric tests, and a repertoire-size bias correction was applied to TCR pairs. A later analysis estimated false discovery rates by permuting HLA or CMV assignments 20 times. In a later analysis, co-occurring TCRs were grouped using DBSCAN, with TCRdist sequence similarity added in when clustering inside HLA-allele-positive subsets. Repertoires with fewer than 30,000 or more than 120,000 public chains, plus five repertoires with anomalous nucleotide sharing, were excluded from co-occurrence clustering. TCRdb retrieved this table from immuneACCESS and kept in-frame rearrangements only. Not all clones are present; in checked studies, unresolved V genes account for under half, and no reason is known for the remainder. V and J calls and clone size are those listed in that table; D and trimming were worked out from the DNA. The sample table shows about 140,000 clones, and over 80% are seen once. The leading ten clones occupy about 1.2% of the sample.

The receptor comes from a female donor in good health and CMV-seronegative. The material sequenced was PBMCs. The chain is encoded by TRBV5-1 joined to TRBJ2-7; 7 junctional bases match TRBD1. The DNA sequence follows: TGCGCCAGCAGCTTGTGGGACAGTTCCTACGAGCAGTACTTC. Its translation reads: CASSLWDSSYEQYF.